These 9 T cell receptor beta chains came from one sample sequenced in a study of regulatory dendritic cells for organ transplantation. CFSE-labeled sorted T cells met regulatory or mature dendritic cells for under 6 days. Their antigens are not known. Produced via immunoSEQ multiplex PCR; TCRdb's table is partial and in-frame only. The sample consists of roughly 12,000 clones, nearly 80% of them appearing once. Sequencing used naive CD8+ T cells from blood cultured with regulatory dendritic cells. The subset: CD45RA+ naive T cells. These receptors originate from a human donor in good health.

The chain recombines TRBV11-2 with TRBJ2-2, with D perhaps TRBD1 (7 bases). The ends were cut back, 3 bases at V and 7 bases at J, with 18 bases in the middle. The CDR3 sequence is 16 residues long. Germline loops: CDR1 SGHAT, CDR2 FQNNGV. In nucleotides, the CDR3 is TGTGCCAGCAGCTTTGGAGGAGGGGGCCGGAGCGGGGAGCTGTTTTTT. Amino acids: CASSFGGGGRSGELFF.

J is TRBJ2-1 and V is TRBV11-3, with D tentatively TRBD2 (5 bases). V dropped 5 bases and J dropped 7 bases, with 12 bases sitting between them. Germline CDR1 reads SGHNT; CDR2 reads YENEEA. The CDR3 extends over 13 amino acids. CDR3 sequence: CASSEGKRNEQFF. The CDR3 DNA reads TGTGCCAGCAGCGAGGGTAAAAGAAATGAGCAGTTCTTC.

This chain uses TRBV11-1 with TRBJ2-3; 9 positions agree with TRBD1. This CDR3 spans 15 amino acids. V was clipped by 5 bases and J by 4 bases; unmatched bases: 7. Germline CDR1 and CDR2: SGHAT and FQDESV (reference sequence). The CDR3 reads CASSAGTGPPDTQYF. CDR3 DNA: TGTGCCAGCAGCGCCGGGACAGGGCCGCCAGATACGCAGTATTTT.

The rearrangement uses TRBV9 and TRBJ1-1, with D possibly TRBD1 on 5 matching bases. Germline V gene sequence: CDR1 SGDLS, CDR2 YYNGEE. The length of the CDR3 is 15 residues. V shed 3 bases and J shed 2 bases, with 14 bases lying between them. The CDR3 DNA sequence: TGTGCCAGCAGCGAGGGCATGACAGTTAACACTGAAGCTTTCTTT. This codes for CASSEGMTVNTEAFF. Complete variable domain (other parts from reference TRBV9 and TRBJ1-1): DSGVTQTPKHLITATGQRVTLRCSPRSGDLSVYWYQQSLDQGLQFLIQYYNGEERAKGNILERFSAQQFPDLHSELNLSSLELGDSALYFCASSEGMTVNTEAFFGQGTRLTVV.

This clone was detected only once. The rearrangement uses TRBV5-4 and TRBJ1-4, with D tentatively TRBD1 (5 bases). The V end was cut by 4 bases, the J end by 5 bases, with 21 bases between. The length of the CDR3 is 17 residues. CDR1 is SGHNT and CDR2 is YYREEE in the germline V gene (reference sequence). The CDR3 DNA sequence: TGTGCCAGCAGCCAGGACCGAGTTGACAGAGACAATGAAAAACTGTTTTTT. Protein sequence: CASSQDRVDRDNEKLFF.

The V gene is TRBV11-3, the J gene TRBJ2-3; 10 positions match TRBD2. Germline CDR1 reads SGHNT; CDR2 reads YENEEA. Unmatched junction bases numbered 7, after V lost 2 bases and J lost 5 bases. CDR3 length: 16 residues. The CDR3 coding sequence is TGTGCCAGCAGCTTATTGGAGCGGGGGGGCTTAGATACGCAGTATTTT. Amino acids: CASSLLERGGLDTQYF. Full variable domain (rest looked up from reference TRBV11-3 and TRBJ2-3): EAGVVQSPRYKIIEKKQPVAFWCNPISGHNTLYWYLQNLGQGPELLIRYENEEAVDDSQLPKDRFSAERLKGVDSTLKIQPAELGDSAVYLCASSLLERGGLDTQYFGPGTRLTVL.

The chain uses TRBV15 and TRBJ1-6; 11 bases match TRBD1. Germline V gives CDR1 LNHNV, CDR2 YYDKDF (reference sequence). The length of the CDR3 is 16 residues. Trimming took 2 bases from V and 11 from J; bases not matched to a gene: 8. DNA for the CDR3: TGTGCCACCAGCAGACCCGGACAGGGGGCGCGGACACCCCTCCACTTT. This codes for CATSRPGQGARTPLHF.

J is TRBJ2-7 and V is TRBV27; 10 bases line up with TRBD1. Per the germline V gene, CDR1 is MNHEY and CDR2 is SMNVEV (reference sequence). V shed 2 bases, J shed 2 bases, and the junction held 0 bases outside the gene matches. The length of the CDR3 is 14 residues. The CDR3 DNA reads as TGTGCCAGCAGTTTAGGGACAGGGGCCTACGAGCAGTACTTC. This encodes CASSLGTGAYEQYF.

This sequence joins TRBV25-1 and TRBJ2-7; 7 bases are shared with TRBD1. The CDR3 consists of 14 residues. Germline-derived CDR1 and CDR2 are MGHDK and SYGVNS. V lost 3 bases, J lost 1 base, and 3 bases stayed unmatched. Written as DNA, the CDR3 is TGTGCCAGCAGTGACCGACAGGGTTCCTACGAGCAGTACTTC. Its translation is CASSDRQGSYEQYF.